The subject of this entry is one TCR beta chain. Methods used by the authors: The authors estimated nucleated cell counts from reference gene primer amplification. Clones were read by immunoSEQ multiplex PCR, and TCRdb kept only the in-frame ones, dropping some. The V and J calls and the clone size are those of that table, but D and trimming were determined from the DNA. This sample carries about 300,000 clones, under 90% of them seen once, and the ten largest clones take approximately 1.8%. Germline values: CDR1 GTSNPN, CDR2 SVGIG (reference sequence). The CDR3 spans 11 residues. The ends were cut back, 6 bases at V and 9 bases at J, with 12 bases in the middle. These data come from a study of blood T cell repertoires in COVID-19.

The source material was peripheral blood. The J gene is TRBJ2-1, the V gene TRBV30; D remains ambiguous. This TCR was recovered from a woman aged 25 to 39 with COVID-19, enrolled during active disease. CDR3 DNA: TGTGCCTGTTCAGTCGCATCTGAGCAGTTCTTC. It yields the protein CACSVASEQFF.